The rows below give T cell receptor beta chains drawn from one sample of a study of identical twins. In TCRdb, the 5' RACE reads were re-called with MiXCR into one record per CDR3 protein. This table holds 200,000 to 250,000 distinct CDR3 sequences, about 7% found once. These records were also assigned to another study, of yellow fever vaccine responses in identical twins.

The sequencing sample was made of memory (CD45RO+) T cells sorted from blood. These receptors were taken from a young woman in good health. Both conserved end residues are part of each CDR3. The D gene is left open where the match is weak. Not all rows give a size; the values are once, few, many and, for expanded clones, a class.

15 | TRBD1 | many | TRBJ2-1 | TRBV5-1 | CASSLSGTGYNEQFF | TGCGCCAGCAGCTTGAGTGGGACAGGATACAATGAGCAGTTCTTC
13 | - | many | TRBJ1-2 | TRBV12-3/TRBV12-4 | CASRQDGPNGYTF | TGTGCCAGCAGGCAGGACGGACCCAATGGCTACACCTTC
12 | - | - | TRBJ2-4 | TRBV7-9 | CASSLEINIQYF | TGTGCCAGCAGCCTCGAAATTAACATTCAGTACTTC
12 | - | many | TRBJ2-2 | TRBV4-1 | CASSQGGGELFF | TGCGCCAGCAGCCAAGGCGGCGGGGAGCTGTTTTTT
14 | TRBD2 | - | TRBJ2-5 | TRBV20-1 | CSASGGRASETQYF | TGCAGTGCTAGTGGCGGGAGGGCGTCAGAGACCCAGTACTTC
14 | - | - | TRBJ2-7 | TRBV18 | CASSPGLGSYEQYF | TGTGCCAGCTCACCGGGACTGGGCTCCTACGAGCAGTACTTC
15 | TRBD2 | many | TRBJ2-7 | TRBV10-3 | CAISGLAGSSYEQYF | TGTGCCATCAGTGGGCTAGCGGGCAGCTCCTACGAGCAGTACTTC
17 | TRBD1 | - | TRBJ2-1 | TRBV24-1 | CATSVRTGTGNYNEQFF | TGTGCCACCAGTGTTCGAACCGGGACAGGGAATTACAATGAGCAGTTCTTC
12 | - | many | TRBJ2-2 | TRBV12-3/TRBV12-4 | CASSFNTGELFF | TGTGCCAGCAGTTTTAATACCGGGGAGCTGTTTTTT
18 | TRBD1 | few | TRBJ1-6 | TRBV28 | CASSRGGGESSYNSPLHF | TGTGCCAGCAGTAGGGGAGGGGGCGAAAGCTCCTATAATTCACCCCTCCACTTT
15 | TRBD1 | - | TRBJ2-5 | TRBV4-2 | CASSHPGQAKETQYF | TGTGCCAGCAGCCACCCGGGACAGGCCAAAGAGACCCAGTACTTC
14 | - | few | TRBJ2-1 | TRBV18 | CASSPDLSAARRFF | TGTGCCAGCTCACCGGACCTTAGTGCGGCGAGACGTTTCTTC
16 | - | - | TRBJ2-1 | TRBV20-1 | CSGARGGSVDYNEQFF | TGCAGTGGGGCAAGAGGTGGGTCAGTGGACTACAATGAGCAGTTCTTC
15 | TRBD1 | few | TRBJ2-7 | TRBV5-1 | CASRPGQGTSYEQYF | TGCGCCAGCAGGCCCGGACAGGGGACTTCCTACGAGCAGTACTTC
12 | - | few | TRBJ2-2 | TRBV5-6 | CASSRWTGELFF | TGTGCCAGCAGCAGATGGACCGGGGAGCTGTTTTTT
15 | TRBD1 | - | TRBJ2-1 | TRBV2 | CASRTGTGSYNEQFF | TGTGCCAGCAGGACCGGGACAGGTTCCTACAATGAGCAGTTCTTC
15 | TRBD2 | few | TRBJ2-2 | TRBV6-1 | CASKRAGVGTGELFF | TGTGCCAGCAAGCGAGCGGGGGTTGGGACCGGGGAGCTGTTTTTT
14 | - | many | TRBJ1-3 | TRBV12-3/TRBV12-4 | CASSMGGRGNTIYF | TGTGCCAGCAGCATGGGGGGGCGCGGAAACACCATATATTTT